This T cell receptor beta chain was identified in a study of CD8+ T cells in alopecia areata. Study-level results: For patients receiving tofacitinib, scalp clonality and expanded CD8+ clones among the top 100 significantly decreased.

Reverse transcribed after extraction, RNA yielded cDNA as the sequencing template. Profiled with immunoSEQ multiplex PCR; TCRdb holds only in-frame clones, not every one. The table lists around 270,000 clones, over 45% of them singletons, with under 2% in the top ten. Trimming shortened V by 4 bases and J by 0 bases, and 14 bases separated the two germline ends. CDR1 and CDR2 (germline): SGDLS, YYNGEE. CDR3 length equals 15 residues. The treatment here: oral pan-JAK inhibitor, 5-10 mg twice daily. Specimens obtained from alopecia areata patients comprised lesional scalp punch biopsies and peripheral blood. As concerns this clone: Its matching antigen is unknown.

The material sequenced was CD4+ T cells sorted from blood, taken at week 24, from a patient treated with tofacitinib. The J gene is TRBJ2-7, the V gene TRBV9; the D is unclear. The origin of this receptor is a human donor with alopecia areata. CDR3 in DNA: TGTGCCAGCAGCCGAGCCCCCTCCAGCTCCTACGAGCAGTACTTC. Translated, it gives CASSRAPSSSYEQYF.